These T cell receptor beta chains were read from a single sample in a study of Graves' ophthalmopathy and Graves' hyperthyroidism. TCRdb called the multiplex PCR reads again in MiXCR, with one record for every CDR3 protein. The sample consists of around 1.1 million distinct CDR3 sequences, approximately 35% of them appearing once. The sample was peripheral blood or thyroid tissue (not recorded which). The receptor source for this set is an adult man with Graves' hyperthyroidism. The CDR3 runs from the conserved cysteine through the conserved F or W. D genes are given only for firm matches. Rows may omit the clone size; those that give it use once, few, many or a size class.

CDR3nt: TGTGCCAGCACCAGACTGGAATCCGGATATGGCTACACCTTC
CDR3aa: CASTRLESGYGYTF
v_gene: TRBV7-9
abundance: many
d_gene: NA
j_gene: TRBJ1-2

CDR3nt: TGTGCCAGCAGCTTCAAACAGGATGGAAACACCATATATTTT
CDR3aa: CASSFKQDGNTIYF
v_gene: TRBV7-9
abundance: few
d_gene: NA
j_gene: TRBJ1-3

CDR3nt: TGTGCCAGCAGTGGAAGGGGTAGAGCGGGTGAAAAACTGTTTTTT
CDR3aa: CASSGRGRAGEKLFF
v_gene: TRBV2
abundance: NA
d_gene: NA
j_gene: TRBJ1-4

CDR3nt: TGCAGTGCTAGAGACGGAGATTATAATTCACCCCTCCACTTT
CDR3aa: CSARDGDYNSPLHF
v_gene: TRBV20-1
abundance: many
d_gene: NA
j_gene: TRBJ1-6

CDR3nt: TGTGCCAGCAGCCTCGGGACAGGGGCACGAGAGACCCAGTACTTC
CDR3aa: CASSLGTGARETQYF
v_gene: TRBV7-9
abundance: many
d_gene: TRBD1
j_gene: TRBJ2-5

CDR3nt: TGTGCCATCAGAAAAGGGGTTTGGGTCTATGGCTACACCTTC
CDR3aa: CAIRKGVWVYGYTF
v_gene: TRBV10-3
abundance: NA
d_gene: NA
j_gene: TRBJ1-2

CDR3nt: TGTGCCAGCAGCTTAGTTTGGGGGAAGGACACCGGGGAGCTGTTTTTT
CDR3aa: CASSLVWGKDTGELFF
v_gene: TRBV7-9
abundance: NA
d_gene: NA
j_gene: TRBJ2-2

CDR3nt: TGTGCCAGCGCAGGGGGTGGCAATCAGCCCCAGCATTTT
CDR3aa: CASAGGGNQPQHF
v_gene: TRBV19
abundance: NA
d_gene: TRBD1
j_gene: TRBJ1-5

CDR3nt: TGTGCCAGCAGCCAGGGGACGAGGTCTGAAGCTTTCTTT
CDR3aa: CASSQGTRSEAFF
v_gene: TRBV3-1
abundance: many
d_gene: NA
j_gene: TRBJ1-1

CDR3nt: TGCAGCGTTGAAGGTGGGACAGACGGGCAGTACTTC
CDR3aa: CSVEGGTDGQYF
v_gene: TRBV29-1
abundance: many
d_gene: TRBD1
j_gene: TRBJ2-7

CDR3nt: TGCGCCAGCAGCCAAGCTCCCTTCTCTAACTATGGCTACACCTTC
CDR3aa: CASSQAPFSNYGYTF
v_gene: TRBV4-1
abundance: few
d_gene: NA
j_gene: TRBJ1-2

CDR3nt: TGTGCCATCAGTCGGACAGGGGGGACTGAAGCTTTCTTT
CDR3aa: CAISRTGGTEAFF
v_gene: TRBV10-3
abundance: NA
d_gene: TRBD1
j_gene: TRBJ1-1

CDR3nt: TGTGCCAGTAGTATAAGCCAAGAGACCCAGTACTTC
CDR3aa: CASSISQETQYF
v_gene: TRBV19
abundance: NA
d_gene: NA
j_gene: TRBJ2-5

CDR3nt: TGCAGCGTCTACGGGTGGTCCGGGGAGCTGTTTTTT
CDR3aa: CSVYGWSGELFF
v_gene: TRBV29-1
abundance: many
d_gene: NA
j_gene: TRBJ2-2

CDR3nt: TGTGCCAGCAGCTTAGAGTTCGCACCGGAAGCTTTCTTT
CDR3aa: CASSLEFAPEAFF
v_gene: TRBV7-2
abundance: NA
d_gene: NA
j_gene: TRBJ1-1

CDR3nt: TGCAGTGCTAGAGAACAGCCCAATCAGCCCCAGCATTTT
CDR3aa: CSAREQPNQPQHF
v_gene: TRBV20-1
abundance: many
d_gene: NA
j_gene: TRBJ1-5

CDR3nt: TGTGCCAGCAGTTCTACCCCGGACAGGATATACGAGCAGTACTTC
CDR3aa: CASSSTPDRIYEQYF
v_gene: TRBV6-5
abundance: NA
d_gene: TRBD1
j_gene: TRBJ2-7

CDR3nt: TGCGCCAGCAGCTTGGAGGACAGTAACACTGAAGCTTTCTTT
CDR3aa: CASSLEDSNTEAFF
v_gene: TRBV5-1
abundance: NA
d_gene: NA
j_gene: TRBJ1-1

CDR3nt: TGTGCCAGCAGCCCAAATCCCGAACAGGGGGGCGGTGAAGCTTTCTTT
CDR3aa: CASSPNPEQGGGEAFF
v_gene: TRBV7-3
abundance: NA
d_gene: TRBD1
j_gene: TRBJ1-1

CDR3nt: TGTGCCAGCGGTACCGGGACAGGGGGTAGGAACACTGAAGCTTTCTTT
CDR3aa: CASGTGTGGRNTEAFF
v_gene: TRBV12-3/TRBV12-4
abundance: NA
d_gene: TRBD1
j_gene: TRBJ1-1

CDR3nt: TGCAGCGTTGTTGGGTCGAGGGACATTCAGTACTTC
CDR3aa: CSVVGSRDIQYF
v_gene: TRBV29-1
abundance: NA
d_gene: NA
j_gene: TRBJ2-4

CDR3nt: TGTGCCAGCAGTAGCGCCCCGGGACAGGGGGCCGAGCAGTACTTC
CDR3aa: CASSSAPGQGAEQYF
v_gene: TRBV11-2
abundance: NA
d_gene: TRBD1
j_gene: TRBJ2-7

CDR3nt: TGTGCCAGCAGTTTAACCAGGGCCTATATCTCCTACGAGCAGTACTTC
CDR3aa: CASSLTRAYISYEQYF
v_gene: TRBV12-3/TRBV12-4
abundance: NA
d_gene: NA
j_gene: TRBJ2-7

CDR3nt: TGCAGTGCTAGAGATCCGGTAGGGCAGTACTTC
CDR3aa: CSARDPVGQYF
v_gene: TRBV20-1
abundance: many
d_gene: NA
j_gene: TRBJ2-7

CDR3nt: TGTGCCAGCAGGGCGGAGGGGACCTTC
CDR3aa: CASRAEGTF
v_gene: TRBV7-9
abundance: NA
d_gene: NA
j_gene: TRBJ2-7

CDR3nt: TGTGCCAGCAGCCCCCCACAGGGTCGGTACGAGCAGTACTTC
CDR3aa: CASSPPQGRYEQYF
v_gene: TRBV16
abundance: NA
d_gene: NA
j_gene: TRBJ2-7

CDR3nt: TGTGCCACCAGCGAGGAAGGGGTGGCTGGCTACACCTTC
CDR3aa: CATSEEGVAGYTF
v_gene: TRBV15
abundance: NA
d_gene: NA
j_gene: TRBJ1-2

CDR3nt: TGTGCCAGCAGTGACGGACCGGGACAGTACCAAGAGACCCAGTACTTC
CDR3aa: CASSDGPGQYQETQYF
v_gene: TRBV25-1
abundance: NA
d_gene: TRBD1
j_gene: TRBJ2-5

CDR3nt: TGTGCCAGCAGTGGAAACAGGGTCCCTCAGCCCCAGCATTTT
CDR3aa: CASSGNRVPQPQHF
v_gene: TRBV2
abundance: NA
d_gene: NA
j_gene: TRBJ1-5

CDR3nt: TGTGCCAGCAGCGCCCGGGAGGGAATCGGTGAAAAACTGTTTTTT
CDR3aa: CASSAREGIGEKLFF
v_gene: TRBV9
abundance: few
d_gene: NA
j_gene: TRBJ1-4

CDR3nt: TGCAGTGCTGCGCCGGGGGCCCCTGCCGGGGAGCTGTTTTTT
CDR3aa: CSAAPGAPAGELFF
v_gene: TRBV20-1
abundance: few
d_gene: NA
j_gene: TRBJ2-2

CDR3nt: TGTGCCAGCAGTGAGAATAGCGGGAGTAGAGAGACCCAGCATTTT
CDR3aa: CASSENSGSRETQHF
v_gene: TRBV25-1
abundance: NA
d_gene: NA
j_gene: TRBJ1-5